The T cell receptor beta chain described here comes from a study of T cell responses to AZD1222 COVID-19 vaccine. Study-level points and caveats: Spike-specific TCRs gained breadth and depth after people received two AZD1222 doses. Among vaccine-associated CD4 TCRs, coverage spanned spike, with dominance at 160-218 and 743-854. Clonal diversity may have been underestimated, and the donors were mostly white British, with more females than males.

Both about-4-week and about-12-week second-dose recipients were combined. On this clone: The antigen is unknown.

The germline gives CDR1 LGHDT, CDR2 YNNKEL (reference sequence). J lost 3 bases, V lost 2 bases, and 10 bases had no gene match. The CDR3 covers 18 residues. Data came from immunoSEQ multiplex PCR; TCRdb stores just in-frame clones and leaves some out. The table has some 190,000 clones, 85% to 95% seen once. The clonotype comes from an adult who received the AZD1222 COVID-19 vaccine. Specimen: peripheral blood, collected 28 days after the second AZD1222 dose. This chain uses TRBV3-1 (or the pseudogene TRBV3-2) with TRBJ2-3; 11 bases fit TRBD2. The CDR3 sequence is CASSQLAGGVGGTDTQYF. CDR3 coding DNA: TGTGCCAGCAGCCAACTAGCGGGGGGCGTGGGAGGGACAGATACGCAGTATTTT.